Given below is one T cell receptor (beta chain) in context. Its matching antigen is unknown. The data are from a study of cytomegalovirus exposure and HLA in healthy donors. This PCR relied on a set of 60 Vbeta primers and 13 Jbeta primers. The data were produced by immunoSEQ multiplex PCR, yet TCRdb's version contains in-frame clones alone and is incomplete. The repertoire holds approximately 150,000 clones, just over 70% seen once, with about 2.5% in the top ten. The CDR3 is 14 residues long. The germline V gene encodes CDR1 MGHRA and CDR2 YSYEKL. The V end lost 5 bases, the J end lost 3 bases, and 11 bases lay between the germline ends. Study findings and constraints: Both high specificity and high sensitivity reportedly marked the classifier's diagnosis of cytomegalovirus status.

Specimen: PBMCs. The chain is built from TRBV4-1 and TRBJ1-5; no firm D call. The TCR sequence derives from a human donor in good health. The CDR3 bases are TGCGCCAGCAGCAGAGGGTCCGACAATCAGCCCCAGCATTTT. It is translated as CASSRGSDNQPQHF.